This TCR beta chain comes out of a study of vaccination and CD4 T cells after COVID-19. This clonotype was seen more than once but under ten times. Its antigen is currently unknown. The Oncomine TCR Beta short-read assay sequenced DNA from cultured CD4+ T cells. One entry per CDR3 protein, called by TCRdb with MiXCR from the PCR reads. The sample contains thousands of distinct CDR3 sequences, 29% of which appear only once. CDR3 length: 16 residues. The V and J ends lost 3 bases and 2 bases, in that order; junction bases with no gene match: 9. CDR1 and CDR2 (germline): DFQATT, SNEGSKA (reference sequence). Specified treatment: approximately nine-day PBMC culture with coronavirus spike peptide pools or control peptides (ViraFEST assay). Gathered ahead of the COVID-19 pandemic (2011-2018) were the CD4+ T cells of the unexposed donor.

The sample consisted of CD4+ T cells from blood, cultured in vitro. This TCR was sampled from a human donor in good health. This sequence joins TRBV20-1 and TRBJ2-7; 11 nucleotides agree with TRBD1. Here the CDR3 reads CSARGTGTGGTYEQYF. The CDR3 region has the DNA TGCAGTGCTAGGGGAACCGGGACAGGGGGTACCTACGAGCAGTACTTC.